Below are 6 T cell receptor beta chains sequenced from a single sample in a study of blood T cells in healthy people across ages (dated by TCRdb to the mid-2010s). Library preparation employed 5' RACE. The sequencing machine was an Illumina HiSeq 2500. A second PCR of roughly 6 to 12 cycles was performed with a sample-barcoded 5' primer and a J-beta primer mix. Using fastp at Q25 and MiXCR, TCRdb reprocessed the public reads and kept productive beta chains. Merged by CDR3 protein, the rows form single entries marked with the most common genes and DNA. Counted in this sample were roughly 1,300,000 distinct CDR3 sequences; 45% to 70% of them appeared once. The ten largest clones add up to 6.5% to 8% of the sample. The sequenced material came from blood. The receptors stem from a man aged 18 to 30 in good health.

This chain links TRBV6-5 with TRBJ2-2, with 7 bases that match TRBD1. The V and J ends lost 2 bases and 0 bases, in that order; junction bases with no gene match: 9. The CDR3 totals 18 residues. Germline V gene sequence: CDR1 MNHEY, CDR2 SVGAGI. The CDR3, as DNA: TGTGCCAGCAGTTACGGGGTAGGGGGCCGAGCGAACACCGGGGAGCTGTTTTTT. Protein: CASSYGVGGRANTGELFF.

With regard to this clonotype: A read error may produce the germline difference seen at one junction end. The rearrangement uses TRBV5-1 and TRBJ2-7, with a tentative D call TRBD2 (5 bases). The germline CDR1 and CDR2 sequences are SGHRS and YFSETQ. CDR3 length: 13 amino acids. The CDR3 DNA reads TGCGCCAGCAGCTTGGCGGGGTCCTTCGAGCAGTACTTC. This translates into CASSLAGSFEQYF.

This clonotype has just a few counts. The chain carries TRBV28 and TRBJ2-1; D tentatively fits TRBD1 or TRBD2 (6 bases each). From germline, CDR1 is MDHEN and CDR2 SYDVKM. V was shortened by 4 bases and J by 5 bases, with 15 bases between the two germline ends. This CDR3 has 15 residues. The CDR3 sequence is CASSYGTGGHNEQFF. The DNA for the CDR3 is TGTGCCAGCAGTTACGGGACTGGGGGGCACAATGAGCAGTTCTTC.

The genes are TRBV6-6 and TRBJ2-5; possible D gene TRBD1, 5 bases. Germline loops: CDR1 MNHNY, CDR2 SVGAGI (reference sequence). Trimming took 2 bases from V and 0 from J, leaving 10 bases between them. The length of the CDR3 is 15 residues. CDR3: CASSYPTGYQETQYF. CDR3 nucleotides: TGTGCCAGCAGTTACCCAACAGGTTACCAAGAGACCCAGTACTTC.

The chain is built from TRBV7-9 and TRBJ2-7; 7 bases map to TRBD1. CDR3 length equals 16 residues. The V and J ends lost 4 bases and 0 bases, in that order; junction bases with no gene match: 9. Germline CDR1 SEHNR, CDR2 FQNEAQ (reference sequence). CDR3 nucleotides: TGTGCCAGCAGCTCCTATTCCGGGACAGTCTCCTACGAGCAGTACTTC. The encoded protein is CASSSYSGTVSYEQYF. Drawing the rest from reference TRBV7-9 and TRBJ2-7, the complete variable domain is DTGVSQNPRHKITKRGQNVTFRCDPISEHNRLYWYRQTLGQGPEFLTYFQNEAQLEKSRLLSDRFSAERPKGSFSTLEIQRTEQGDSAMYLCASSSYSGTVSYEQYFGPGTRLTVT.

Concerning this clonotype itself: The junction shows a germline mismatch at one end, possibly a read error. The genes are TRBV5-1 and TRBJ2-7; no definite D call. Looked up from germline, CDR1 is SGHRS and CDR2 is YFSETQ. The CDR3 extends over 14 amino acids. The CDR3 DNA follows: TGTGCCAGCAGTTTGGCAAGAGCCTCCTACGAGCAGTACTTC. It specifies CASSLARASYEQYF.